This T cell receptor (beta chain) is drawn from a study of T-cell memory formation after mild COVID-19. Study-wide results and limits: For contracting clones, CD4+ ones sat mainly in CM and EM, CD8+ in EMRA. Detection of some responders pre-infection suggested pre-existing cross-reactive memory T cells participated.

This clonotype was recorded a few times. Its target is unknown. Constant-segment primers served in 5'RACE that generated TCR alpha and TCR beta cDNA libraries bearing sample barcodes and UMIs. TCRdb used MiXCR to reprocess the 5' RACE reads, holding one entry per CDR3 protein. The data show some 440,000 distinct CDR3 sequences, with roughly 23% seen just once and about an eighth held by the top ten. Germline-derived CDR1 and CDR2 are SGHKS and YYEKEE (reference sequence). V was cut by 4 bases and J by 2 bases, with 16 bases left in between. The length of the CDR3 is 16 residues. The sample taken for sequencing was PBMCs or a T cell subset sorted from them (not recorded which). The sequence was collected from an adult woman who had mild COVID-19 (a few samples of this study predate the infection). Cell type and time point are not known. The V call is TRBV5-5, the J call TRBJ2-1; no reliable D call. CDR3 residues: CASSLRVPIAYNEQFF. For the CDR3, the DNA is TGTGCCAGCAGCCTCCGGGTCCCTATAGCCTACAATGAGCAGTTCTTC.